A selection of T cell receptor beta chains follows, all from one sample in a study of blood T cell repertoires in COVID-19. TCRdb keeps only in-frame clones here, not all; method: immunoSEQ multiplex PCR. The sample holds under 85,000 clones, roughly 83% seen once. Input material: peripheral blood. These receptors were taken from a man aged 25 to 40 with COVID-19, enrolled during active disease. The CDR3 runs from the conserved cysteine through the conserved F or W. Clone size is stated in some rows and not others, as once, few, many or a class when expanded.

cdr3_aa	v_call	j_call	clone_size	cdr3_length
CASSLANGETQYF	TRBV7-8	TRBJ2-5	-	13
CASSIAGAGNQPQHF	TRBV19	TRBJ1-5	once	15
CASSLLYTGAGPEAFF	TRBV5-4	TRBJ1-1	-	16
CASSTGTGAGYTF	TRBV2	TRBJ1-2	-	13
CASSLGTGENSPLHF	TRBV5-1	TRBJ1-6	-	15
CASRMQGNTGELFF	TRBV6-5	TRBJ2-2	-	14
CASGWRTQETQYF	TRBV5-4	TRBJ2-5	few	13
CASSLRELTNTGELFF	TRBV18	TRBJ2-2	once	16
CASSSGLAAYEQFF	TRBV7-2	TRBJ2-1	-	14
CASSPPEAGANVLTF	TRBV28	TRBJ2-6	-	15
CASISWRQGGETQYF	TRBV28	TRBJ2-5	-	15
CASSREGQGGSPLHF	TRBV4-2	TRBJ1-6	-	15
CASSLSEAGGNEQFF	TRBV19	TRBJ2-1	-	15
CASSEQDNEQFF	TRBV7-9	TRBJ2-1	once	12
CASARLGREVAGELFF	TRBV2	TRBJ2-2	-	16
CASSLGRGLGEKLFF	TRBV7-7	TRBJ1-4	-	15
CASSQQGGYTGELFF	TRBV4-1	TRBJ2-2	-	15
CASSRGGGVYEQYF	TRBV7-9	TRBJ2-7	-	14
CASSHRRTGPQETQYF	TRBV6-6	TRBJ2-5	-	16
CSVEGASGRALGYEQYF	TRBV29-1	TRBJ2-7	-	17
CASSVGASGSYEQYF	TRBV9	TRBJ2-7	-	15
CASSIPRTSAFSYNEQFF	TRBV27	TRBJ2-1	-	18
CASLFSFEQYF	TRBV6-5	TRBJ2-7	-	11
CAWSGGQGHVFF	TRBV30	TRBJ1-4	-	12
CASSHTTGGKGEQYF	TRBV5-1	TRBJ2-7	-	15
CASSFPLPTGQGAKANYGYTF	TRBV28	TRBJ1-2	-	21
CASRIGLNTEAFF	TRBV28	TRBJ1-1	few	13
CASSALLNSETFF	TRBV7-2	TRBJ1-1	-	13
CASSRDWHQETQYF	TRBV6-2/TRBV6-3	TRBJ2-5	-	14
CASSPRTSGRALETQYF	TRBV9	TRBJ2-5	-	17
CATSRSGSGANVLTF	TRBV15	TRBJ2-6	-	15
CARHLRRDRGAQETQYF	TRBV5-3	TRBJ2-5	-	17
CASRTEVGEKLFF	TRBV28	TRBJ1-4	-	13